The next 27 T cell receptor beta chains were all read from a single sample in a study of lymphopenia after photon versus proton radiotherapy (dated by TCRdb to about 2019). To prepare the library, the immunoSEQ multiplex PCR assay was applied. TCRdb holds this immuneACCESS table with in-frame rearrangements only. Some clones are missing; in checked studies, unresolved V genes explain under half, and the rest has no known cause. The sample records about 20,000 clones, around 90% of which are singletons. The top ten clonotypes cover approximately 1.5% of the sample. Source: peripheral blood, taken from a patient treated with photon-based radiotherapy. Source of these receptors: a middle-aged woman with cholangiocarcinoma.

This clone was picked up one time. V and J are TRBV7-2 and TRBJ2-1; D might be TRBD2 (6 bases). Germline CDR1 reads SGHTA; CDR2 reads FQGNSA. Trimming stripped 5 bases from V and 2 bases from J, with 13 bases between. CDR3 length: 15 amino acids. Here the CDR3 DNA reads TGTGCCAGCAGCCCCACTTCGGGGGCCTACAATGAGCAGTTCTTC. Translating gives CASSPTSGAYNEQFF.

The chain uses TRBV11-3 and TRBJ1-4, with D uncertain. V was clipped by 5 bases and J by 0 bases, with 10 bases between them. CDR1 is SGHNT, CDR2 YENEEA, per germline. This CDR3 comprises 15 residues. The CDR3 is CASSRGRTTNEKLFF. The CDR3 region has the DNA TGTGCCAGCAGCCGAGGGAGGACAACTAATGAAAAACTGTTTTTT. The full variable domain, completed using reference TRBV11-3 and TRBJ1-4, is EAGVVQSPRYKIIEKKQPVAFWCNPISGHNTLYWYLQNLGQGPELLIRYENEEAVDDSQLPKDRFSAERLKGVDSTLKIQPAELGDSAVYLCASSRGRTTNEKLFFGSGTQLSVL.

The CDR3 nucleotides read TGTGCCAGTAGCGGGGACAGGGGCGCAGCAGATACGCAGTATTTT. This translates into CASSGDRGAADTQYF. The chain joins TRBV19 to TRBJ2-3; 10 bases are a match to TRBD1. The CDR3 has 15 residues. With V trimmed by 6 bases and J by 4 bases, 7 bases remained unmatched. Germline V gene lookup returns CDR1 LNHDA and CDR2 SQIVND (reference sequence).

DNA of the CDR3: TGTGCCAGCAGCTTAAAATTTGGACTAGCGGGGGCCGGGGAGCAGTTCTTC. Residues: CASSLKFGLAGAGEQFF. The chain joins TRBV7-3 to TRBJ2-1, with 13 bases identical to TRBD2. V gave up 1 base and J gave up 10 bases; unmatched junction bases: 10. Per germline, CDR1 SGHTA and CDR2 FQGTGA. The CDR3 has 17 residues.

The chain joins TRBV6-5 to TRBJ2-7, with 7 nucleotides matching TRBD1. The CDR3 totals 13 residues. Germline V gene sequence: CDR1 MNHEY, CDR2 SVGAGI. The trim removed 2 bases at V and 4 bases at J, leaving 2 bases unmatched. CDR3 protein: CASSYGTEYEQYF. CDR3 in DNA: TGTGCCAGCAGTTACGGGACAGAGTACGAGCAGTACTTC.

The CDR3 DNA follows: TGTGCCAGCAGTTACTCGTTCGCAGTTGGGGCCAACGTCCTGACTTTC. Amino acids: CASSYSFAVGANVLTF. The rearrangement uses TRBV6-5 and TRBJ2-6; D gene unclear. V lost 0 bases, J lost 3 bases, and 9 bases lay in between. Germline assignment: CDR1 MNHEY and CDR2 SVGAGI. The CDR3 runs 16 residues.

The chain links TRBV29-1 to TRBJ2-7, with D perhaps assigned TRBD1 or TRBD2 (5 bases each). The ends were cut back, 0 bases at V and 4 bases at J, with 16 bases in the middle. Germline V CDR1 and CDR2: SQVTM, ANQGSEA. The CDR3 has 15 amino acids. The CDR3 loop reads CSVEDLGTGGYEQYF. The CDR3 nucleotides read TGCAGCGTTGAAGACCTGGGGACCGGCGGGTACGAGCAGTACTTC.

For the CDR3, the DNA is TGTGCCAGCAAGCTCTTAGCGTCTAGCACAGATACGCAGTATTTT. Amino acid sequence: CASKLLASSTDTQYF. The rearrangement joins TRBV6-1 to TRBJ2-3, with a possible D match to TRBD2 (5 bases). CDR3 size: 15 residues. V gave up 7 bases and J gave up 0 bases, with 14 bases separating them. Looked up from germline, CDR1 is MNHNS and CDR2 is SASEGT.

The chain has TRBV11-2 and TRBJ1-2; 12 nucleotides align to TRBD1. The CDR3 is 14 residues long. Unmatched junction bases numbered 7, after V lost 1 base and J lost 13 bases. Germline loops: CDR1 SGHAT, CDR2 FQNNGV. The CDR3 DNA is TGTGCCAGCAGCTTAGCCGGGACAGGGGGCGGATGCACCTTC. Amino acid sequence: CASSLAGTGGGCTF.

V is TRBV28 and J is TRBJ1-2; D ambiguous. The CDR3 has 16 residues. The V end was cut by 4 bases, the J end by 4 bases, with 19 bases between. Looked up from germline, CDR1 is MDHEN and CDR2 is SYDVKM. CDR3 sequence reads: CASSSPSPARLYGYTF. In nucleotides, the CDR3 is TGTGCCAGCAGTTCCCCTAGTCCCGCCAGGCTCTATGGCTACACCTTC.

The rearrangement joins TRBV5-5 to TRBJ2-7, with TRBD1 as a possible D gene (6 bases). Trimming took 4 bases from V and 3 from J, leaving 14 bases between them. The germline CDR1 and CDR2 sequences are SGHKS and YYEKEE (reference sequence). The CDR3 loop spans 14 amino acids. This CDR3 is CASSGGHVLYEQYF. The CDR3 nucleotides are TGTGCCAGCAGCGGGGGACACGTACTCTACGAGCAGTACTTC.

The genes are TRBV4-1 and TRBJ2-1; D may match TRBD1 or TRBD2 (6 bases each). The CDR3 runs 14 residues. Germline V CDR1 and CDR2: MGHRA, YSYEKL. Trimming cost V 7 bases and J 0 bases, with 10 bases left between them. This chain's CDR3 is CASKGGISYNEQFF. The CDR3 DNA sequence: TGCGCCAGCAAAGGGGGGATCTCCTACAATGAGCAGTTCTTC.

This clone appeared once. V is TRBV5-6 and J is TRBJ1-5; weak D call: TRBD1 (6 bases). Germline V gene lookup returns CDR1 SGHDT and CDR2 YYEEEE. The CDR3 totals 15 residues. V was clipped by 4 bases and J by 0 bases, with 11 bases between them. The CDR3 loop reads CASSRGGGSNQPQHF. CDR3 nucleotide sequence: TGTGCCAGCAGCAGGGGGGGAGGTAGCAATCAGCCCCAGCATTTT.

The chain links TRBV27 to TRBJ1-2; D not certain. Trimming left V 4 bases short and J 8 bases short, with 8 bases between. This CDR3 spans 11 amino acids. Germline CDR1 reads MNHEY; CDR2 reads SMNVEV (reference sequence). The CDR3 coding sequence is TGTGCCAGCAGTTCGGGAGGCGGCTACACCTTC. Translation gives CASSSGGGYTF.

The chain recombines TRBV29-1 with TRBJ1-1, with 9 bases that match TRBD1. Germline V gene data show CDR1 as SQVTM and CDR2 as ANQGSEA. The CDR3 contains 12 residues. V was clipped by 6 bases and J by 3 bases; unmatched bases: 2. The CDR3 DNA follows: TGCAGCGTGGGACAGGGAGACACTGAAGCTTTCTTT. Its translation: CSVGQGDTEAFF.

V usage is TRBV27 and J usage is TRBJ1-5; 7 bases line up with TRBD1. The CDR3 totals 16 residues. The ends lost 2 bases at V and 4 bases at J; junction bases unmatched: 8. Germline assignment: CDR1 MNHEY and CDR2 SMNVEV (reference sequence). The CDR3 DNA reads TGTGCCAGCAGTTTAACCGGGACAGAGGGGAATCAGCCCCAGCATTTT. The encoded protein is CASSLTGTEGNQPQHF.

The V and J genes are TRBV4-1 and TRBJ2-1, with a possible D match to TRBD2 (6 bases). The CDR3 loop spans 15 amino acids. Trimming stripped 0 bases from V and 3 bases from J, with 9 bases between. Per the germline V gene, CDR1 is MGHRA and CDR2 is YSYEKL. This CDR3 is CASSQDPDYYNEQFF. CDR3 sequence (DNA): TGCGCCAGCAGCCAAGATCCGGACTACTACAATGAGCAGTTCTTC.

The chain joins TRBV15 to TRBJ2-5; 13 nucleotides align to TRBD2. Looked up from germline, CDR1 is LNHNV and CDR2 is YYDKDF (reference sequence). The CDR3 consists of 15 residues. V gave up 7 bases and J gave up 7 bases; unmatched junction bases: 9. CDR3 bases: TGTGCCACCACGTCCGGGACTAGCGGGATTGGGACCCAGTACTTC. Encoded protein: CATTSGTSGIGTQYF.

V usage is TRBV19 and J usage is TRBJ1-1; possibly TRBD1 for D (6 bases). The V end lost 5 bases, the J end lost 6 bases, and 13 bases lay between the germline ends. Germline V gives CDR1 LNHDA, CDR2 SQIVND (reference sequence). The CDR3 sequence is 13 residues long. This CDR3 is CASSFSPGAEAFF. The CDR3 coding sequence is TGTGCCAGTAGTTTTAGCCCAGGGGCTGAAGCTTTCTTT.

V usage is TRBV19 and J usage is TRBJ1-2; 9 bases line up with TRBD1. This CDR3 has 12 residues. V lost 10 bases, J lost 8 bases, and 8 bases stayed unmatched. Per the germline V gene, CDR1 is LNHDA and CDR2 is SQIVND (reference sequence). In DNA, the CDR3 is TGTGCCACCCAACGGACAGGGGAAGGCTACACCTTC. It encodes CATQRTGEGYTF.

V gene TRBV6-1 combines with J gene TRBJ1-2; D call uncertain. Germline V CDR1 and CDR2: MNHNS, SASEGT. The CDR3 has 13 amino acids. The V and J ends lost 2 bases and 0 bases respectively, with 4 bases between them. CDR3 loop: CASSERANYGYTF. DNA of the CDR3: TGTGCCAGCAGTGAACGGGCTAACTATGGCTACACCTTC.

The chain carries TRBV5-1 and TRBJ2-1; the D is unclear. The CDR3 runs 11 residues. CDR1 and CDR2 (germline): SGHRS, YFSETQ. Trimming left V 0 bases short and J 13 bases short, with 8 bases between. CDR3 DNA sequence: TGCGCCAGCAGCTTGGGCGGCTTTCAGTTCTTC. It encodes CASSLGGFQFF.

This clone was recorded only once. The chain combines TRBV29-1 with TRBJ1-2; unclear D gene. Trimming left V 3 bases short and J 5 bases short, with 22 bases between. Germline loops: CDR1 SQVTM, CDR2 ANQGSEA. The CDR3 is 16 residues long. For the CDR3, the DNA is TGCAGCGTTGACCCATCCCCGGGTTTAAGTACGTATGGCTACACCTTC. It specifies CSVDPSPGLSTYGYTF.

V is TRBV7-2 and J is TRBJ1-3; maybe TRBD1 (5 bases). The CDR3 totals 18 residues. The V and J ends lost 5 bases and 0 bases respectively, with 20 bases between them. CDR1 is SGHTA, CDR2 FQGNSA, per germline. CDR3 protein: CASSTRGVGGGSGNTIYF. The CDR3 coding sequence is TGTGCCAGCAGCACTAGAGGTGTCGGGGGGGGCTCTGGAAACACCATATATTTT.

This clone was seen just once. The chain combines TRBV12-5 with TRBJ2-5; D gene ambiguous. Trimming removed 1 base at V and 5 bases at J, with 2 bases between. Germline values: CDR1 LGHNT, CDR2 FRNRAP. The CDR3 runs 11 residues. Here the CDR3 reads CASGLGETQYF. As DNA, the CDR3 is TGTGCTAGTGGTTTGGGGGAGACCCAGTACTTC.

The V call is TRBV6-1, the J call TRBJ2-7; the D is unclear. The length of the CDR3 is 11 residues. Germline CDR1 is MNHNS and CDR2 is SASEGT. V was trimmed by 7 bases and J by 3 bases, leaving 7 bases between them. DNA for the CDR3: TGTGCCAGCACCAAGGTCTACGAGCAGTACTTC. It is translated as CASTKVYEQYF.

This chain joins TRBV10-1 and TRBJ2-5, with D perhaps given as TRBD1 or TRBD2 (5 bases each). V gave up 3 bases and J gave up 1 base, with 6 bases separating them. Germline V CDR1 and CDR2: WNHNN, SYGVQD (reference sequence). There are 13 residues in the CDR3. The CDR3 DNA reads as TGCGCCAGCAGTGATGGGACCCAAGAGACCCAGTACTTC. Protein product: CASSDGTQETQYF.